The rows below give T cell receptor beta chains drawn from one sample of a study of siplizumab effects on memory and regulatory T cells. The table came from immunoSEQ multiplex PCR; TCRdb's copy has only in-frame clones and leaves some out. The data contain more than 45,000 clones, 93% of them singletons. Sequencing used CD8+ T cells sorted from blood. The receptors were gathered from a human donor in good health. Each CDR3 is given with its conserved first and last residue. Fields, in order: CDR3 protein, CDR3 DNA, clone size, V gene, J gene, D gene. The D gene is left open where the match is weak. Rows may omit the clone size; those that give it use once, few, many or a size class.

CDR3 protein: CAWSVTGELFF
CDR3 DNA: TGTGCCTGGAGTGTGACAGGGGAGCTGTTTTTT
clone size: -
V gene: TRBV30
J gene: TRBJ2-2
D gene: -

CDR3 protein: CASSLALREGQTGELFF
CDR3 DNA: TGTGCCAGCAGCTTAGCGTTGAGGGAGGGCCAGACCGGGGAGCTGTTTTTT
clone size: -
V gene: TRBV7-2
J gene: TRBJ2-2
D gene: TRBD2

CDR3 protein: CASSFDRAYEQYF
CDR3 DNA: TGTGCCAGCAGCTTCGACAGGGCCTACGAGCAGTACTTC
clone size: -
V gene: TRBV5-6
J gene: TRBJ2-7
D gene: TRBD1

CDR3 protein: CASSPPGAGETQYF
CDR3 DNA: TGTGCCAGCAGTCCCCCGGGAGCCGGAGAGACCCAGTACTTC
clone size: -
V gene: TRBV27
J gene: TRBJ2-5
D gene: -

CDR3 protein: CASSLGRGQKAYEQYF
CDR3 DNA: TGTGCCAGCAGCTTAGGGAGGGGACAGAAAGCCTACGAGCAGTACTTC
clone size: once
V gene: TRBV7-9
J gene: TRBJ2-7
D gene: -

CDR3 protein: CAWAPPGELFF
CDR3 DNA: TGTGCCTGGGCCCCCCCCGGGGAGCTGTTTTTT
clone size: -
V gene: TRBV30
J gene: TRBJ2-2
D gene: -

CDR3 protein: CASSFGLAASSYEQYF
CDR3 DNA: TGTGCCAGCAGCTTCGGACTAGCGGCGAGCTCCTACGAGCAGTACTTC
clone size: -
V gene: TRBV7-3
J gene: TRBJ2-7
D gene: TRBD2

CDR3 protein: CASRKTGYEYGYTF
CDR3 DNA: TGTGCCAGCAGAAAGACAGGGTATGAGTATGGCTACACCTTC
clone size: few
V gene: TRBV2
J gene: TRBJ1-2
D gene: TRBD1

CDR3 protein: CASGQAGAGTGELFF
CDR3 DNA: TGTGCTAGTGGGCAAGCGGGGGCGGGCACCGGGGAGCTGTTTTTT
clone size: once
V gene: TRBV12-5
J gene: TRBJ2-2
D gene: TRBD2

CDR3 protein: CASSWTGRTEAFF
CDR3 DNA: TGTGCCAGCAGCTGGACAGGGAGGACTGAAGCTTTCTTT
clone size: -
V gene: TRBV5-6
J gene: TRBJ1-1
D gene: TRBD1

CDR3 protein: CASSIPGQGTETQYF
CDR3 DNA: TGTGCCAGCAGCATACCGGGACAGGGAACGGAGACCCAGTACTTC
clone size: -
V gene: TRBV9
J gene: TRBJ2-5
D gene: TRBD1

CDR3 protein: CAWSGTSGAPDTQYF
CDR3 DNA: TGTGCCTGGAGCGGGACTAGCGGGGCCCCAGATACGCAGTATTTT
clone size: once
V gene: TRBV30
J gene: TRBJ2-3
D gene: TRBD2

CDR3 protein: CASSATSGPYNEQFF
CDR3 DNA: TGTGCCAGCAGCGCTACTAGCGGCCCCTACAATGAGCAGTTCTTC
clone size: -
V gene: TRBV7-3
J gene: TRBJ2-1
D gene: TRBD2

CDR3 protein: CAWGGKVLEAFF
CDR3 DNA: TGTGCCTGGGGGGGGAAGGTTTTGGAAGCTTTCTTT
clone size: -
V gene: TRBV30
J gene: TRBJ1-1
D gene: -

CDR3 protein: CARSQVNNEQFF
CDR3 DNA: TGTGCCCGGTCCCAGGTAAACAATGAGCAGTTCTTC
clone size: -
V gene: TRBV30
J gene: TRBJ2-1
D gene: -

CDR3 protein: CASSLSRLSNQPQHF
CDR3 DNA: TGTGCCAGCAGTTTATCGCGCCTGAGCAATCAGCCCCAGCATTTT
clone size: -
V gene: TRBV28
J gene: TRBJ1-5
D gene: -

CDR3 protein: CASRDGSYEQYF
CDR3 DNA: TGTGCCAGCAGGGACGGTTCCTACGAGCAGTACTTC
clone size: -
V gene: TRBV27
J gene: TRBJ2-7
D gene: -

CDR3 protein: CASSLGLPHTGELFF
CDR3 DNA: TGTGCCAGCAGCCTCGGACTACCGCATACCGGGGAGCTGTTTTTT
clone size: -
V gene: TRBV27
J gene: TRBJ2-2
D gene: -

CDR3 protein: CASSLATGDPGYGYTF
CDR3 DNA: TGTGCCAGCAGCTTGGCGACAGGGGATCCGGGATATGGCTACACCTTC
clone size: -
V gene: TRBV5-6
J gene: TRBJ1-2
D gene: TRBD1

CDR3 protein: CASSGIQGFYEQYF
CDR3 DNA: TGTGCCAGCAGCGGAATACAGGGGTTCTACGAGCAGTACTTC
clone size: once
V gene: TRBV7-9
J gene: TRBJ2-7
D gene: TRBD1

CDR3 protein: CASSMGAEGELFF
CDR3 DNA: TGTGCCAGCTCGATGGGGGCAGAAGGGGAGCTGTTTTTT
clone size: -
V gene: TRBV18
J gene: TRBJ2-2
D gene: -